The 9 T cell receptor beta chains below all came from one sample that was sequenced in a study of shared clonotypes between healthy human individuals. Sequencing was performed with immunoSEQ multiplex PCR; in TCRdb, only in-frame clones are kept and a portion is missing. The data show 550,000 to 800,000 clones, over 65% seen once. The specimen was memory CD4+ T cells sorted from blood. The sample's subset: CD45RA-negative fraction. The receptors shown here come from a woman in her thirties in good health.

The V call is TRBV7-6, the J call TRBJ1-2; D may be TRBD1 (5 bases). Trimming took 5 bases from V and 6 from J, leaving 25 bases between them. Germline V lookup: CDR1 SGHVS, CDR2 FNYEAQ. This CDR3 region has 17 residues. CDR3 loop: CASSQGAAAFDGHGYTF. In nucleotides, the CDR3 is TGTGCCAGCAGCCAGGGAGCGGCAGCCTTTGATGGTCATGGCTACACCTTC.

This rearrangement joins TRBV30 to TRBJ2-7, with D perhaps TRBD1 (5 bases). Germline V CDR1 and CDR2: GTSNPN, SVGIG (reference sequence). The CDR3 consists of 12 residues. V was shortened by 3 bases and J by 1 base, with 7 bases between the two germline ends. CDR3 DNA sequence: TGTGCCTGGAGAAGGGGTTCCTACGAGCAGTACTTC. It is translated as CAWRRGSYEQYF.

In this sample, this clone turned up many times. V gene TRBV15 combines with J gene TRBJ1-1; D call uncertain. V shed 0 bases and J shed 3 bases, with 8 bases lying between them. Germline assignment: CDR1 LNHNV and CDR2 YYDKDF (reference sequence). This CDR3 has 14 residues. CDR3 in amino acids: CATSRDERHTEAFF. CDR3 coding DNA: TGTGCCACCAGCAGAGATGAAAGACACACTGAAGCTTTCTTT.

This chain uses TRBV30 with TRBJ1-4; TRBD1 is a possible D gene (6 bases). The V gene lost 3 bases and the J gene lost 7 bases, with 9 bases spanning the gap. The CDR3 runs 12 residues. From germline, CDR1 is GTSNPN and CDR2 SVGIG (reference sequence). As DNA, the CDR3 is TGTGCCTGGAGCCCACAGGGTGAAAAACTGTTTTTT. The encoded protein is CAWSPQGEKLFF.

This rearrangement joins TRBV18 to TRBJ2-2; 10 bases agree with TRBD1. The germline V gene has CDR1 KGHSH and CDR2 LQKENI. There are 14 residues in the CDR3. J lost 7 bases, V lost 8 bases, and 7 bases had no gene match. CDR3 in DNA: TGTGCCAGCAAAGACAGGGGGCGCGTCGGGGAGCTGTTTTTT. Its protein product is CASKDRGRVGELFF.

Regarding this clone: The same CDR3 arises from other DNA sequences in this sample as well. The V call is TRBV6-5, the J call TRBJ2-7; 9 bases are shared with TRBD1. J gave up 2 bases and V 0 bases, and 2 bases lay outside the gene matches. This CDR3 comprises 15 residues. Germline V lookup: CDR1 MNHEY, CDR2 SVGAGI. The CDR3 nucleotides read TGTGCCAGCAGTTACTCAGGGACAGGGACCTACGAGCAGTACTTC. Residues: CASSYSGTGTYEQYF.

The genes are TRBV2 and TRBJ1-4, with a possible D match to TRBD1 (5 bases). Trimming took 2 bases from V and 7 from J, leaving 8 bases between them. CDR3 length: 13 residues. Germline lookup yields CDR1 SNHLY and CDR2 FYNNEI. This CDR3 is CASSEWGGEKLFF. The CDR3 DNA is TGTGCCAGCAGTGAATGGGGGGGTGAAAAACTGTTTTTT. The variable domain in full, with the rest retrieved from reference TRBV2 and TRBJ1-4, is EPEVTQTPSHQVTQMGQEVILRCVPISNHLYFYWYRQILGQKVEFLVSFYNNEISEKSEIFDDQFSVERPDGSNFTLKIRSTKLEDSAMYFCASSEWGGEKLFFGSGTQLSVL.

V and J are TRBV16 and TRBJ2-1; the match to TRBD2 covers 9 bases. Germline CDR1 KGHSY, CDR2 FQNENV. Trimming at V came to 4 bases and at J to 1 base, leaving 2 bases not matched to a gene. The CDR3 has 15 residues. In nucleotides, the CDR3 is TGTGCCAGCAGCCCTAGCGGGACGTCCTACAATGAGCAGTTCTTC. Translation: CASSPSGTSYNEQFF.

This clone occurred many times. V is TRBV7-8 and J is TRBJ2-7, with a possible D match to TRBD1 (5 bases). This CDR3 region has 14 residues. The germline V gene encodes CDR1 SGHVS and CDR2 FQNEAQ. V shed 6 bases and J shed 0 bases, with 12 bases lying between them. CDR3 region: CASSQPQGSYEQYF. The CDR3 DNA reads TGTGCCAGCAGTCAGCCTCAGGGCTCCTACGAGCAGTACTTC.